The 21 T cell receptor beta chains below come from one sample, sequenced in a study of blood T cell repertoires in COVID-19 (dated by TCRdb to about 2020). Receptor amplification or capture employed the immunoSEQ multiplex PCR assay. The clones in this table, taken by TCRdb from immuneACCESS, are in-frame only. Not every clone is retained; where verified, under half of the shortfall comes from an unresolved V gene, and the cause of the rest is unknown. Recorded for this sample are about 99,000 clones; less than 85% of them occurred a single time. Clones ranked in the top ten supply 15% to 20% of the sample. Sequences were obtained from peripheral blood. These receptors came from a woman aged 80 or over with active or convalescent COVID-19.

This CDR3 is CASSVEGVSNQPQHF. DNA for the CDR3: TGTGCCAGTAGTGTCGAGGGGGTTAGCAATCAGCCCCAGCATTTT. The V call is TRBV19, the J call TRBJ1-5; maybe TRBD1 (6 bases). V lost 5 bases to trimming and J lost 0 bases, with 11 bases between them. CDR1 LNHDA and CDR2 SQIVND come from the germline V gene (reference sequence). This CDR3 has 15 amino acids.

This clone has just one count. The chain employs TRBV6-5 and TRBJ1-1; the D gene is possibly TRBD1 (5 bases). V gave up 7 bases and J gave up 10 bases, with 19 bases separating them. The CDR3 runs to 13 residues. Germline loops: CDR1 MNHEY, CDR2 SVGAGI. DNA of the CDR3: TGTGCCAGCACCACGCCGGGGGAGGGGAGAGCTTTCTTT. Translated: CASTTPGEGRAFF.

V and J are TRBV30 and TRBJ1-2; 8 bases map to TRBD1. The CDR3 totals 13 residues. Looked up from germline, CDR1 is GTSNPN and CDR2 is SVGIG (reference sequence). Germline trimming cut 2 bases from V and 4 bases from J; bases unmatched to any gene: 3. CDR3 in amino acids: CAWSIGQGYGYTF. The CDR3 DNA follows: TGTGCCTGGAGTATCGGACAGGGCTATGGCTACACCTTC.

For the CDR3, the DNA is TGCGCCAGCAGTCAGGGTATCTATGGGGAGCTGTTTTTT. Its translation: CASSQGIYGELFF. The rearrangement links TRBV10-1 to TRBJ2-2; tentatively, D is TRBD1 (5 bases). Trimming shortened V by 5 bases and J by 8 bases, and 12 bases separated the two germline ends. Per the germline V gene, CDR1 is WNHNN and CDR2 is SYGVQD (reference sequence). CDR3 length equals 13 residues.

The gene calls are TRBV2 and TRBJ2-5, with 10 bases lining up with TRBD1. The V gene end was trimmed by 0 bases and the J gene end by 5 bases; junction bases not matched to a gene: 6. Germline CDR1 and CDR2: SNHLY and FYNNEI. The CDR3 consists of 16 residues. CDR3 in amino acids: CASSEAETGGLETQYF. CDR3 DNA sequence: TGTGCCAGCAGTGAAGCGGAGACAGGGGGCCTTGAGACCCAGTACTTC.

The chain joins TRBV5-1 to TRBJ2-5, with 8 positions matching TRBD1. The length of the CDR3 is 15 residues. Trimming cost V 1 base and J 2 bases; bases outside gene matches: 4. CDR1 and CDR2 (germline): SGHRS, YFSETQ. In nucleotides, the CDR3 is TGCGCCAGCAGCTTGAACACAGGGGGACAAGAGACCCAGTACTTC. Its translation: CASSLNTGGQETQYF.

The chain uses TRBV24-1 and TRBJ2-1, with 10 bases matching TRBD2. The CDR3 runs to 16 residues. Germline V CDR1 and CDR2: KGHDR, SFDVKD. Trimming at V came to 5 bases and at J to 3 bases, leaving 6 bases not matched to a gene. The CDR3 protein is CATSASGTSDYNEQFF. The CDR3, as DNA: TGTGCCACCAGTGCTTCCGGGACTAGCGACTACAATGAGCAGTTCTTC.

The J gene is TRBJ2-3, the V gene TRBV20-1; 10 bases match TRBD2. Trimming cost V 3 bases and J 4 bases; bases outside gene matches: 10. This CDR3 comprises 16 residues. CDR1 is DFQATT and CDR2 is SNEGSKA in the germline V gene (reference sequence). The CDR3: CSASPPRAGGADTQYF. The CDR3, as DNA: TGCAGTGCTAGTCCACCCCGAGCGGGAGGGGCAGATACGCAGTATTTT.

With respect to this clone: The junction and the germline gene differ at one end; a read error may be behind it. The V gene is TRBV5-1, the J gene TRBJ1-2, with TRBD1 matching over 9 bases. Germline CDR1 SGHRS, CDR2 YFSETQ. The CDR3 runs 14 residues. Written as DNA, the CDR3 is TGTGCCAGCAGCACCTTGACAGGGGGGTATGGCTACACCTTC. It yields the protein CASSTLTGGYGYTF.

This clone was observed a few times. V gene TRBV5-4 combines with J gene TRBJ1-1, with D possibly being TRBD1 (5 bases). The germline V and J ends were trimmed by 2 bases and 3 bases, with 11 bases remaining between them. This CDR3 comprises 14 residues. Germline V lookup: CDR1 SGHNT, CDR2 YYREEE (reference sequence). CDR3 region: CASSFRQSYTEAFF. CDR3 nucleotide sequence: TGTGCCAGCAGCTTTCGACAGTCCTACACTGAAGCTTTCTTT.

The chain recombines TRBV5-1 with TRBJ2-2; a possible D gene is TRBD2 (6 bases). In germline, CDR1 is SGHRS, CDR2 YFSETQ. The germline V and J ends were trimmed by 7 bases and 5 bases, with 15 bases remaining between them. The CDR3 has 14 residues. CDR3 in amino acids: CASQSSEWTGELFF. The DNA for the CDR3 is TGCGCCAGCCAATCTAGCGAGTGGACCGGGGAGCTGTTTTTT. The full variable domain, its missing parts supplied by reference TRBV5-1 and TRBJ2-2, is KAGVTQTPRYLIKTRGQQVTLSCSPISGHRSVSWYQQTPGQGLQFLFEYFSETQRNKGNFPGRFSGRQFSNSRSEMNVSTLELGDSALYLCASQSSEWTGELFFGEGSRLTVL.

V gene TRBV6-2 or TRBV6-3 combines with J gene TRBJ2-1; 7 nucleotides match TRBD1. The CDR3 contains 15 residues. After removal of 4 bases from V and 4 bases from J, the junction contained 7 bases not matched to a gene. Germline CDR1 is MNHEY and CDR2 is SVGEGT. Written as DNA, the CDR3 is TGTGCCAGCAGTTTCCGGGACAGAGCTTACAATGAGCAGTTCTTC. Translating gives CASSFRDRAYNEQFF.

V gene TRBV6-6 combines with J gene TRBJ1-5; unclear D gene. In germline, CDR1 is MNHNY, CDR2 SVGAGI (reference sequence). The CDR3 is made up of 15 amino acids. Trimming removed 5 bases from V and 2 bases from J, with 13 bases in between. DNA of the CDR3: TGTGCCAGCAGTAGTAGGGAGATTGGCAATCAGCCCCAGCATTTT. Its translation is CASSSREIGNQPQHF.

The chain employs TRBV4-1 and TRBJ2-5; D might be TRBD2 (5 bases). CDR1 and CDR2 (germline): MGHRA, YSYEKL. The V gene lost 1 base and the J gene lost 5 bases, with 14 bases spanning the gap. The CDR3 covers 15 residues. CDR3 nucleotide sequence: TGCGCCAGCAGCCAAGCTTCCGGGTCGGGGGAGACCCAGTACTTC. Translated, it gives CASSQASGSGETQYF.

The rearrangement links TRBV6-1 to TRBJ2-1; D may be TRBD1 (5 bases). This CDR3 has 16 amino acids. V lost 4 bases to trimming and J lost 7 bases, with 20 bases between them. The V gene's germline CDR1 is MNHNS and CDR2 SASEGT. CDR3 in amino acids: CASSGQTGRSYNEQFF. CDR3 DNA: TGTGCCAGCAGTGGACAGACCGGACGTAGCTATAATGAGCAGTTCTTC.

This chain joins TRBV10-3 and TRBJ1-1; D not certain. V lost 2 bases to trimming and J lost 4 bases, with 8 bases between them. Per the germline V gene, CDR1 is ENHRY and CDR2 is SYGVKD. The CDR3 is made up of 13 amino acids. The CDR3 region has the DNA TGTGCCATCAGTGAGATGGCAACCACTGAAGCTTTCTTT. It codes for CAISEMATTEAFF.

The chain uses TRBV2 and TRBJ1-6; D may be TRBD1 (6 bases). This CDR3 is built from 14 residues. Deletions cut 6 bases from V and 4 bases from J, with 10 bases between. Germline lookup yields CDR1 SNHLY and CDR2 FYNNEI. The CDR3 loop is CASRGGTYNSPLHF. CDR3 bases: TGTGCCAGCAGGGGAGGGACATATAATTCACCCCTCCACTTT.

The V call is TRBV7-9, the J call TRBJ2-5, with 12 bases identical to TRBD2. The germline V gene has CDR1 SEHNR and CDR2 FQNEAQ (reference sequence). The CDR3 consists of 16 residues. V shed 5 bases and J 5 bases; nucleotides not matched to a gene: 9. The CDR3 nucleotides read TGTGCCAGCAGCCTTCGACTAGCGGGAGTCGGGGAGACCCAGTACTTC. Its protein product is CASSLRLAGVGETQYF.

This chain links TRBV29-1 with TRBJ2-2; TRBD2 is a possible D gene (5 bases). CDR3 length: 15 amino acids. The V and J ends lost 1 base and 5 bases respectively, with 14 bases between them. Looked up from germline, CDR1 is SQVTM and CDR2 is ANQGSEA. CDR3 protein: CSVEGVPRGTGELFF. In DNA, the CDR3 is TGCAGCGTTGAAGGGGTCCCCCGCGGGACCGGGGAGCTGTTTTTT.

Note on this clone: Germline and junction disagree at one end, which may indicate a read error. The rearrangement uses TRBV5-1 and TRBJ1-1; 7 nucleotides align to TRBD1. The CDR3 length is 15 residues. The germline V gene encodes CDR1 SGHRS and CDR2 YFSETQ. The CDR3, as DNA: TGTGCCAGCAGGGGGACAGTATCAATGAACACTGAAGCTTTCTTT. Translated, it gives CASRGTVSMNTEAFF.

J is TRBJ1-1 and V is TRBV6-5; D is uncertain. The CDR3 runs 14 residues. CDR1 is MNHEY and CDR2 is SVGAGI in the germline V gene. V was trimmed by 5 bases and J by 2 bases, leaving 12 bases between them. In nucleotides, the CDR3 is TGTGCCAGCAGTCCCCCGTGGAGCAACACTGAAGCTTTCTTT. Its translation: CASSPPWSNTEAFF.